The 10 T cell receptor beta chains below all came from one sample that was sequenced in a study of T cell responses to AZD1222 COVID-19 vaccine. The data were produced by immunoSEQ multiplex PCR, yet TCRdb's version contains in-frame clones alone and is incomplete. The table records more than 95,000 clones, 88% of them present only once. This specimen was peripheral blood, taken on day 0 of AZD1222 vaccination. These receptors were collected from an adult in good health.

The V gene is TRBV19, the J gene TRBJ2-2, with 9 bases that match TRBD2. The V segment lost 2 bases and the J segment 4 bases; nucleotides outside the gene matches: 8. Germline V gives CDR1 LNHDA, CDR2 SQIVND (reference sequence). The length of the CDR3 is 17 residues. CDR3 region: CASSIMAGGPVTGELFF. The CDR3 DNA is TGTGCCAGTAGTATAATGGCGGGAGGGCCGGTCACCGGGGAGCTGTTTTTT.

The chain has TRBV19 and TRBJ2-7, with D hard to call. Germline values: CDR1 LNHDA, CDR2 SQIVND (reference sequence). With 3 bases removed from V and 3 bases from J, the gap between germline ends came to 12 bases. This CDR3 spans 14 amino acids. CDR3 bases: TGTGCCAGTAGTATGTTGGGTCCCCTCTACGAGCAGTACTTC. Residues: CASSMLGPLYEQYF.

The chain combines TRBV28 with TRBJ1-2; tentatively, D is TRBD1 (6 bases). The CDR3 runs 14 residues. Looked up from germline, CDR1 is MDHEN and CDR2 is SYDVKM. Trimming took off 7 bases at V and 0 bases at J, with 12 bases between the two ends. The CDR3 DNA follows: TGTGCCAGCACCATGACAGGCCCTAACTATGGCTACACCTTC. It codes for CASTMTGPNYGYTF.

J is TRBJ1-2 and V is TRBV10-3; D perhaps matches TRBD1 (5 bases). This CDR3 region has 14 residues. Germline V gives CDR1 ENHRY, CDR2 SYGVKD. V shed 0 bases and J shed 6 bases, with 11 bases lying between them. CDR3: CAISESEGLDGYTF. The CDR3 region has the DNA TGTGCCATCAGTGAGTCAGAGGGGCTGGATGGCTACACCTTC.

This clone appeared a single time. The chain joins TRBV11-1 to TRBJ1-1; D perhaps matches TRBD1 (6 bases). Trimming shortened V by 1 base and J by 5 bases, and 11 bases separated the two germline ends. This CDR3 spans 14 amino acids. From germline, CDR1 is SGHAT and CDR2 FQDESV (reference sequence). CDR3 nucleotide sequence: TGTGCCAGCAGCTTAGGAGGGGGGAGGACTGAAGCTTTCTTT. It codes for CASSLGGGRTEAFF.

The chain couples TRBV15 to TRBJ1-5, with D perhaps TRBD1 (6 bases). V was trimmed by 0 bases and J by 3 bases, leaving 12 bases between them. CDR1 and CDR2 (germline): LNHNV, YYDKDF (reference sequence). CDR3 length: 16 amino acids. The CDR3 spells CATSRDLDRNNQPQHF. The DNA for the CDR3 is TGTGCCACCAGCAGAGATCTCGACAGGAACAATCAGCCCCAGCATTTT.

The V call is TRBV10-3, the J call TRBJ1-1; 9 bases line up with TRBD1. Germline assignment: CDR1 ENHRY and CDR2 SYGVKD. The CDR3 has 15 residues. Unmatched junction bases numbered 12, after V lost 8 bases and J lost 5 bases. The CDR3 region is CAIADPDRGGTEAFF. The CDR3 nucleotides read TGTGCCATCGCGGACCCAGACAGGGGGGGAACTGAAGCTTTCTTT.

The V gene is TRBV9, the J gene TRBJ2-5; 8 nucleotides align to TRBD2. CDR1 is SGDLS, CDR2 YYNGEE, per germline. This CDR3 region has 12 residues. J lost 9 bases, V lost 4 bases, and 5 bases had no gene match. CDR3 region: CASSRGGSSQYF. The CDR3 DNA is TGTGCCAGCAGCCGGGGGGGCTCGTCCCAGTACTTC.

This clone occurred a few times. V gene TRBV3-1 (or the pseudogene TRBV3-2) combines with J gene TRBJ2-7, with 7 bases aligning to TRBD2. Losses at the gene ends were 3 bases for V and 7 bases for J; bases not matched to a gene: 6. This CDR3 has 13 amino acids. Germline CDR1 LGHDT, CDR2 YNNKEL (reference sequence). CDR3 nucleotide sequence: TGTGCCAGCAGCCATTTCGGGGAGGGGGAGCAGTACTTC. Translating gives CASSHFGEGEQYF.

The chain carries TRBV11-3 and TRBJ2-3; no clear D. The CDR3 is made up of 12 amino acids. The V gene's germline CDR1 is SGHNT and CDR2 YENEEA. V was shortened by 6 bases and J by 3 bases, with 7 bases between the two germline ends. CDR3 region: CASSHQTDTQYF. In nucleotides, the CDR3 is TGTGCCAGCAGTCATCAGACAGATACGCAGTATTTT.